The rows below give T cell receptor beta chains drawn from one sample of a study of T cell responses to AZD1222 COVID-19 vaccine. Clones were read by immunoSEQ multiplex PCR, and TCRdb kept only the in-frame ones, dropping some. The data contain 88,000 or so clones, approximately 91% of them singletons. Material: peripheral blood, obtained on day 0 of AZD1222 vaccination. The receptors were sampled from an adult in good health. Both conserved end residues are part of each CDR3. The D gene is left open where the match is weak. Clone size is given for some rows only: seen once, a few or many times, or a class if the clone is expanded.

V	J	length	size	D	CDR3	DNA
TRBV13	TRBJ2-3	11	once	NA	CASTDTDTQYF	TGTGCCAGCACCGACACAGATACGCAGTATTTT
TRBV4-3	TRBJ1-1	18	once	NA	CASSQDWGWAGANTEAFF	TGCGCCAGCAGCCAAGATTGGGGCTGGGCAGGAGCAAACACTGAAGCTTTCTTT
TRBV5-4	TRBJ1-3	14	NA	NA	CASSLDSPGNTIYF	TGTGCCAGCAGCTTGGACAGCCCTGGAAACACCATATATTTT
TRBV19	TRBJ2-1	16	NA	NA	CASRPHRATGDNEQFF	TGTGCCAGTAGACCCCACAGGGCTACGGGGGACAATGAGCAGTTCTTC
TRBV28	TRBJ2-7	13	NA	NA	CATRGPTIYEQYF	TGTGCCACCCGAGGTCCTACAATCTACGAGCAGTACTTC
TRBV6-4	TRBJ2-2	16	NA	TRBD2	CASSVSGGSNTGELFF	TGTGCCAGCAGTGTGAGCGGGGGATCAAACACCGGGGAGCTGTTTTTT
TRBV24-1	TRBJ2-1	16	NA	TRBD2	CATSDSTSGHNNEQFF	TGTGCCACCAGTGATTCAACTAGCGGGCACAACAATGAGCAGTTCTTC
TRBV18	TRBJ1-1	15	NA	TRBD1	CASSRTGQVNTEAFF	TGTGCCAGCTCCCGCACGGGACAGGTGAACACTGAAGCTTTCTTT
TRBV6-2/TRBV6-3	TRBJ1-5	19	NA	NA	CASSYNSNDSPSFAQPQHF	TGTGCCAGCAGTTACAACTCGAACGACAGTCCTTCCTTCGCTCAGCCCCAGCATTTT
TRBV3-1/TRBV3-2	TRBJ2-7	17	NA	TRBD2	CASSQDWASGSSYEQYF	TGTGCCAGCAGCCAAGATTGGGCTAGCGGGAGCTCCTACGAGCAGTACTTC
TRBV6-6	TRBJ1-3	15	NA	NA	CASSYSSGSGNTIYF	TGTGCCAGCAGTTACTCGTCAGGCTCTGGAAACACCATATATTTT
TRBV19	TRBJ1-6	16	once	TRBD1	CASSIEADRGLSPLHF	TGTGCCAGTAGTATAGAGGCCGACAGGGGGCTGTCACCCCTCCACTTT
TRBV19	TRBJ2-7	17	NA	NA	CASSTHRGTQLLYEQYF	TGTGCCAGTAGTACTCACCGGGGCACCCAATTACTATACGAGCAGTACTTC
TRBV5-6	TRBJ1-1	12	NA	NA	CASSLFDTEAFF	TGTGCCAGCAGCTTGTTTGACACTGAAGCTTTCTTT
TRBV20-1	TRBJ2-1	10	NA	NA	CSVWNNEQFF	TGCAGTGTTTGGAACAATGAGCAGTTCTTC
TRBV6-5	TRBJ1-2	13	few	NA	CASRDDRNYGYTF	TGTGCCAGCAGAGACGACAGGAACTATGGCTACACCTTC
TRBV19	TRBJ2-3	13	NA	NA	CASKLPGEDTQYF	TGTGCCAGTAAACTCCCGGGGGAAGATACGCAGTATTTT
TRBV6-1	TRBJ1-4	14	NA	NA	CASSELDEGGRVFF	TGTGCCAGCAGTGAACTTGACGAAGGGGGGCGGGTGTTTTTT
TRBV29-1	TRBJ2-7	13	few	NA	CSVEVGGSYEQYF	TGCAGCGTTGAAGTCGGCGGCTCCTACGAGCAGTACTTC
TRBV15	TRBJ1-5	16	few	NA	CATSSGTGHSNQPQHF	TGTGCCACCAGCAGTGGTACAGGACATAGCAATCAGCCCCAGCATTTT
TRBV29-1	TRBJ1-2	12	once	NA	CSVDLGNYGYTF	TGCAGCGTTGATTTGGGGAACTATGGCTACACCTTC
TRBV9	TRBJ1-4	14	few	NA	CASSVFGTNEKLFF	TGTGCCAGCAGCGTTTTCGGAACTAATGAAAAACTGTTTTTT
TRBV10-2	TRBJ2-3	15	NA	NA	CASSESYGSTDTQYF	TGCGCCAGCAGTGAGTCGTACGGCAGCACAGATACGCAGTATTTT
TRBV7-8	TRBJ1-1	13	NA	NA	CASSFIGESEAFF	TGTGCCAGCAGCTTCATAGGGGAGAGTGAAGCTTTCTTT
TRBV27	TRBJ1-6	14	NA	NA	CASSLIQGDITLHF	TGTGCCAGCAGTTTAATACAGGGAGATATAACCCTCCACTTT
TRBV7-9	TRBJ1-3	17	NA	TRBD1	CASSPLPGTDRGNTIYF	TGTGCCAGCAGCCCCCTCCCCGGGACAGACCGTGGAAACACCATATATTTT
TRBV2	TRBJ2-7	12	NA	NA	CASSPAAYEQYF	TGTGCCAGCAGCCCGGCTGCCTACGAGCAGTACTTC
TRBV9	TRBJ2-3	17	NA	TRBD1	CASSPPRTGPITDTQYF	TGTGCCAGCAGCCCCCCCCGGACAGGCCCCATCACAGATACGCAGTATTTT
TRBV5-5	TRBJ1-2	14	NA	TRBD1	CASSPDTGGYGYTF	TGTGCCAGCAGCCCGGATACAGGGGGCTATGGCTACACCTTC
TRBV5-4	TRBJ2-4	14	NA	NA	CASSLETGKNIQYF	TGTGCCAGCAGCTTGGAGACAGGCAAAAACATTCAGTACTTC
TRBV2	TRBJ2-7	15	once	NA	CASSEGGALEYEQYF	TGTGCCAGCAGTGAAGGGGGGGCTCTTGAGTACGAGCAGTACTTC
TRBV19	TRBJ2-3	16	NA	NA	CASKSSPGVGTDTQYF	TGTGCCAGTAAATCGTCCCCGGGGGTGGGAACAGATACGCAGTATTTT
TRBV7-8	TRBJ1-1	14	NA	NA	CASTINREGTEAFF	TGTGCCAGCACCATCAACAGGGAGGGCACTGAAGCTTTCTTT
TRBV5-1	TRBJ1-1	13	NA	NA	CASSLGGRTEAFF	TGCGCCAGCAGCCTTGGAGGGCGCACTGAAGCTTTCTTT
TRBV27	TRBJ2-7	15	NA	TRBD2	CASSPHRSGSYEQYF	TGTGCCAGCAGTCCCCATAGGAGCGGGAGCTACGAGCAGTACTTC
TRBV5-6	TRBJ1-4	12	NA	NA	CASSTYGGKLFF	TGTGCCAGCAGCACCTACGGGGGAAAACTGTTTTTT
TRBV18	TRBJ2-7	16	NA	NA	CASSPPGAGIGYEQYF	TGTGCCAGCTCACCCCCCGGGGCGGGGATCGGATACGAGCAGTACTTC
TRBV27	TRBJ2-5	16	NA	TRBD2	CASSSETSGRGETQYF	TGTGCCAGCAGTTCGGAGACTAGCGGGAGAGGGGAGACCCAGTACTTC
TRBV30	TRBJ2-3	15	many	TRBD2	CAWSAAGGRKDTQYF	TGTGCCTGGAGTGCGGCGGGGGGGCGTAAAGATACGCAGTATTTT
TRBV6-2/TRBV6-3	TRBJ1-1	13	NA	NA	CASSYVINTEAFF	TGTGCCAGCAGTTACGTAATAAACACTGAAGCTTTCTTT
TRBV19	TRBJ2-7	14	NA	NA	CASSVRVATYEQYF	TGTGCCAGTAGTGTCCGGGTCGCTACCTACGAGCAGTACTTC
TRBV5-6	TRBJ2-1	17	NA	NA	CASSFLDGLFSYNEQFF	TGTGCCAGCAGCTTTCTCGACGGTTTATTCTCCTACAATGAGCAGTTCTTC
TRBV6-5	TRBJ1-2	13	NA	TRBD1	CASSRGQLYGYTF	TGTGCCAGCAGTCGGGGACAGCTCTATGGCTACACCTTC
TRBV9	TRBJ2-1	15	NA	NA	CASSPSAASYNEQFF	TGTGCCAGCAGCCCATCCGCGGCCTCCTACAATGAGCAGTTCTTC
TRBV29-1	TRBJ1-3	14	NA	TRBD1	CSVLRDRGSRTIYF	TGCAGCGTTCTCCGGGACAGGGGGAGTAGGACCATATATTTT
TRBV30	TRBJ2-5	14	NA	NA	CAWSVEFFPATQYF	TGTGCCTGGAGTGTGGAGTTTTTCCCTGCGACCCAGTACTTC
TRBV7-3	TRBJ2-5	15	NA	NA	CASSSGTNPQETQYF	TGTGCCAGCAGCTCCGGGACCAACCCCCAAGAGACCCAGTACTTC
TRBV7-2	TRBJ1-2	19	NA	NA	CASSLGGVAYQGPKYGYTF	TGTGCCAGCAGCTTAGGTGGAGTTGCCTACCAGGGGCCCAAATATGGCTACACCTTC
TRBV30	TRBJ2-7	15	NA	TRBD2	CAWSGTSGRYYEQYF	TGTGCCTGGAGTGGGACTAGCGGGCGCTACTACGAGCAGTACTTC
TRBV5-8	TRBJ2-1	13	NA	TRBD2	CASSLAGLAEQFF	TGTGCCAGCAGCTTGGCCGGACTAGCGGAGCAGTTCTTC
TRBV19	TRBJ2-7	13	NA	NA	CASSISGNNEQYF	TGTGCCAGTAGTATTTCAGGGAACAACGAGCAGTACTTC
TRBV18	TRBJ2-2	15	NA	NA	CASSGTGRSTGELFF	TGTGCCAGCTCAGGAACGGGGCGGTCCACCGGGGAGCTGTTTTTT
TRBV3-1/TRBV3-2	TRBJ1-5	14	NA	NA	CASSQGGSNQPQHF	TGTGCCAGCAGCCAAGGGGGGTCGAATCAGCCCCAGCATTTT
TRBV9	TRBJ2-5	13	NA	NA	CASSVGFVETQYF	TGTGCCAGCAGCGTAGGATTTGTCGAGACCCAGTACTTC